These 17 T cell receptor beta chains share one sample of origin, sequenced in a study of blood T cell repertoires in COVID-19. Assay used: immunoSEQ multiplex PCR; TCRdb lists only in-frame clones, some missing. The repertoire holds about 150,000 clones, 88% seen once, with approximately 7% in the top ten. The sequencing sample was made of PBMCs or T cells enriched from blood (not recorded which). The receptor source for this set is a woman between 45 and 60 years old who had recovered from COVID-19.

The V and J genes are TRBV9 and TRBJ2-3, with D perhaps TRBD2 (5 bases). The ends were cut back, 0 bases at V and 3 bases at J, with 8 bases in the middle. This CDR3 is built from 14 residues. CDR1 is SGDLS and CDR2 is YYNGEE in the germline V gene. As DNA, the CDR3 is TGTGCCAGCAGCGTAGATTCGGGAACAGATACGCAGTATTTT. It yields the protein CASSVDSGTDTQYF.

The rearrangement links TRBV6-4 to TRBJ2-3, with TRBD1 as a possible D gene (6 bases). Looked up from germline, CDR1 is MRHNA and CDR2 is SNTAGT. This CDR3 has 23 residues. V lost 2 bases and J 0 bases, leaving 33 bases between the germline ends. The CDR3 nucleotides read TGTGCCAGCAGTGACGCTGAATTTAACGGGCGGGCGGAAGGGGGATCTAGCACAGATACGCAGTATTTT. Amino acids: CASSDAEFNGRAEGGSSTDTQYF.

The rearrangement uses TRBV11-2 and TRBJ2-7, with D maybe TRBD2 (5 bases). Trimming cost V 5 bases and J 1 base, with 15 bases left between them. The length of the CDR3 is 15 residues. Germline V gene lookup returns CDR1 SGHAT and CDR2 FQNNGV. This CDR3 reads CASSPRVDLSYEQYF. The CDR3 region has the DNA TGTGCCAGCAGCCCCCGGGTGGACTTATCCTACGAGCAGTACTTC.

The chain is built from TRBV4-3 and TRBJ1-2; tentative D call: TRBD1 (5 bases). Trimming pared 0 bases from V and 4 bases from J, leaving 12 bases between. CDR1 is LGHNA, CDR2 YSLEER, per germline. The CDR3 extends over 15 amino acids. CDR3 nucleotides: TGCGCCAGCAGCCAAGAAGGGCGGGGACCCTATGGCTACACCTTC. Protein product: CASSQEGRGPYGYTF.

The chain has TRBV11-2 and TRBJ2-3; 10 bases line up with TRBD2. The CDR3 sequence is 15 residues long. Germline CDR1 is SGHAT and CDR2 is FQNNGV. V shed 2 bases, J shed 7 bases, and the junction held 6 bases outside the gene matches. This chain's CDR3 is CASSLYQRGGNTQYF. CDR3 bases: TGTGCCAGCAGCTTATACCAGCGGGGGGGCAATACGCAGTATTTT.

The chain employs TRBV7-2 and TRBJ2-1, with 8 nucleotides matching TRBD1. There are 15 residues in the CDR3. Per germline, CDR1 SGHTA and CDR2 FQGNSA. J gave up 6 bases and V 1 base, and 5 bases lay outside the gene matches. As DNA, the CDR3 is TGTGCCAGCAGCTTAGAATGGACAGGGTTCAATGAGCAGTTCTTC. Amino acids: CASSLEWTGFNEQFF.

This rearrangement joins TRBV9 to TRBJ1-2; TRBD1 might be the D (6 bases). The CDR3 spans 16 residues. Germline V gives CDR1 SGDLS, CDR2 YYNGEE. V was cut by 4 bases and J by 4 bases, with 20 bases left in between. As DNA, the CDR3 is TGTGCCAGCAGCTCCCATGCGGGGGGCATGGTCTATGGCTACACCTTC. Protein product: CASSSHAGGMVYGYTF. The full variable domain, completed using reference TRBV9 and TRBJ1-2, is DSGVTQTPKHLITATGQRVTLRCSPRSGDLSVYWYQQSLDQGLQFLIQYYNGEERAKGNILERFSAQQFPDLHSELNLSSLELGDSALYFCASSSHAGGMVYGYTFGSGTRLTVV.

The chain combines TRBV9 with TRBJ2-3; TRBD2 aligns across 7 bases. The CDR3 runs 15 residues. V was clipped by 1 base and J by 2 bases; unmatched bases: 4. Germline values: CDR1 SGDLS, CDR2 YYNGEE. CDR3 nucleotide sequence: TGTGCCAGCAGCGTAAGCGGGGTGCCCACAGATACGCAGTATTTT. The encoded protein is CASSVSGVPTDTQYF.

This sequence joins TRBV13 and TRBJ2-1, with D unresolved. V lost 4 bases to trimming and J lost 3 bases, with 7 bases between them. The V gene's germline CDR1 is PRHDT and CDR2 FYEKMQ (reference sequence). This CDR3 is 13 amino acids long. CDR3 sequence (DNA): TGTGCCAGCAGCTCGCGGAGCTACAATGAGCAGTTCTTC. It translates to CASSSRSYNEQFF.

The rearrangement links TRBV6-5 to TRBJ1-1; D is ambiguous. CDR1 is MNHEY and CDR2 is SVGAGI in the germline V gene. V was trimmed by 2 bases and J by 5 bases, leaving 9 bases between them. The CDR3 extends over 13 amino acids. The CDR3 here is CASSYQEDTEAFF. CDR3 DNA sequence: TGTGCCAGCAGTTACCAGGAGGATACTGAAGCTTTCTTT.

This clone was seen just once. The chain carries TRBV11-3 and TRBJ2-5; 7 bases are a match to TRBD1. The CDR3 is 15 amino acids. The germline V gene encodes CDR1 SGHNT and CDR2 YENEEA. J lost 3 bases, V lost 0 bases, and 4 bases had no gene match. CDR3 residues: CASSLDPDREETQYF. The CDR3 DNA reads TGTGCCAGCAGCTTAGATCCTGACAGGGAAGAGACCCAGTACTTC.

This sequence joins TRBV4-2 and TRBJ1-2; 10 bases line up with TRBD1. This CDR3 comprises 16 residues. J lost 3 bases, V lost 4 bases, and 8 bases had no gene match. In germline, CDR1 is LGHNA, CDR2 YNFKEQ. The CDR3 bases are TGTGCCAGCAGCCGGGCCGGGACAGGGGCCGACTATGGCTACACCTTC. Amino acid sequence: CASSRAGTGADYGYTF.

The V and J genes are TRBV7-3 and TRBJ1-1; 8 nucleotides agree with TRBD1. Trimming took 5 bases from V and 2 from J; bases not matched to a gene: 7. The CDR3 totals 15 residues. Germline V CDR1 and CDR2: SGHTA, FQGTGA. CDR3 coding DNA: TGTGCCAGCAGCCCCGGGACAGGCTTAAACACTGAAGCTTTCTTT. Its translation: CASSPGTGLNTEAFF.

The chain combines TRBV4-3 with TRBJ1-1, with no clear D. Deletions cut 0 bases from V and 1 base from J, with 9 bases between. Germline-derived CDR1 and CDR2 are LGHNA and YSLEER. The length of the CDR3 is 15 residues. CDR3 sequence reads: CASSQDRGRNTEAFF. CDR3 in DNA: TGCGCCAGCAGCCAAGATCGAGGGCGGAACACTGAAGCTTTCTTT.

The chain combines TRBV6-6 with TRBJ1-5; possibly TRBD1 for D (5 bases). Trimming cost V 6 bases and J 9 bases, with 12 bases left between them. The CDR3 sequence is 12 residues long. In germline, CDR1 is MNHNY, CDR2 SVGAGI (reference sequence). The CDR3 DNA follows: TGTGCCAGCAGACAGGACATACCGCCCCAGCATTTT. Amino acids: CASRQDIPPQHF.

This rearrangement joins TRBV7-9 to TRBJ2-5; TRBD1 agrees at 10 bases. V lost 5 bases to trimming and J lost 5 bases; unmatched junction nucleotides: 8. CDR3 length: 15 amino acids. The germline gives CDR1 SEHNR, CDR2 FQNEAQ (reference sequence). The CDR3 reads CASSPGTGVQETQYF. CDR3 in DNA: TGTGCCAGCAGCCCCGGGACAGGGGTCCAGGAGACCCAGTACTTC. Full variable domain (outside the CDR3, taken from reference TRBV7-9 and TRBJ2-5): DTGVSQNPRHKITKRGQNVTFRCDPISEHNRLYWYRQTLGQGPEFLTYFQNEAQLEKSRLLSDRFSAERPKGSFSTLEIQRTEQGDSAMYLCASSPGTGVQETQYFGPGTRLLVL.

The chain uses TRBV6-2 or TRBV6-3 and TRBJ2-2; the match to TRBD2 covers 9 bases. CDR3 length: 15 residues. The germline CDR1 and CDR2 sequences are MNHEY and SVGEGT. V was pared by 2 bases and J by 6 bases, with 4 bases of the junction left unmatched. In DNA, the CDR3 is TGTGCCAGCAGTTACCGGCGGGGGGGCCCCGGGGAGCTGTTTTTT. As protein: CASSYRRGGPGELFF.